These 18 T cell receptor beta chains were sequenced from one sample in a study of response to subunit inactivated influenza vaccine. TCRdb re-called the RT-PCR reads through MiXCR, storing one row per CDR3 protein. The top ten hold about a tenth of the sample, which has some 850,000 distinct CDR3 sequences, roughly 20% seen once. The sample consisted of PBMCs from blood, taken 4 to 6 days after vaccination. These receptors all come from a man between 45 and 60 years old who received an inactivated influenza vaccine.

V usage is TRBV7-2 and J usage is TRBJ1-3; TRBD1 aligns across 7 bases. CDR1 and CDR2 (germline): SGHTA, FQGNSA. V lost 4 bases and J lost 7; bases outside the gene matches: 4. CDR3 length equals 13 residues. CDR3 region: CASSSYRGNTIYF. The DNA for the CDR3 is TGTGCCAGCAGCTCTTACAGGGGCAACACCATATATTTT.

This clonotype has more than one count but fewer than ten. The chain has TRBV9 and TRBJ1-1; D unclear. The CDR3 length is 14 residues. Germline lookup yields CDR1 SGDLS and CDR2 YYNGEE. V shed 1 base and J shed 6 bases, with 13 bases lying between them. The CDR3 nucleotides are TGTGCCAGCAGCGTACAGCCTGCGGGGTCTGAAGCTTTCTTT. It encodes CASSVQPAGSEAFF.

This clonotype was found many times. The chain is built from TRBV3-1 and TRBJ2-2, with unresolved D. Trimming pared 4 bases from V and 9 bases from J, leaving 9 bases between. Germline CDR1 and CDR2: LGHDT and YNNKEL (reference sequence). The CDR3 totals 12 residues. The CDR3 reads CASSPLGRELFF. The CDR3 nucleotides are TGTGCCAGCAGCCCCCTCGGTCGGGAGCTGTTTTTT.

This clonotype turned up a few times. The rearrangement uses TRBV12-3 or TRBV12-4 and TRBJ1-4; no firm D call. Trimming cost V 6 bases and J 8 bases, with 13 bases left between them. The CDR3 is made up of 13 amino acids. The CDR3 region has the DNA TGTGCCAGCAGCCTATGGACGGGAGAAAAACTGTTTTTT. It specifies CASSLWTGEKLFF.

The chain recombines TRBV6-6 with TRBJ2-3; unclear D gene. The ends were cut back, 6 bases at V and 6 bases at J, with 10 bases in the middle. The length of the CDR3 is 12 residues. Germline CDR1 MNHNY, CDR2 SVGAGI (reference sequence). The CDR3 here is CASRQLSDTQYF. The CDR3 DNA is TGTGCCAGCAGACAGCTCAGCGATACGCAGTATTTT.

This clonotype appeared a few times. This sequence joins TRBV7-6 and TRBJ1-3, with D perhaps TRBD1 (6 bases). The CDR3 runs 14 residues. V lost 5 bases and J lost 1, with 9 bases in between. Germline V gene lookup returns CDR1 SGHVS and CDR2 FNYEAQ. Here the CDR3 reads CASSTQGSGNTIYF. The CDR3 nucleotides read TGTGCCAGCAGCACACAGGGATCTGGAAACACCATATATTTT.

This chain links TRBV29-1 with TRBJ2-1; 11 positions agree with TRBD2. The germline CDR1 and CDR2 sequences are SQVTM and ANQGSEA. The CDR3 has 13 residues. After removal of 7 bases from V and 6 bases from J, the junction contained 5 bases not matched to a gene. The CDR3 sequence: CSAGLAGPNEQFF. CDR3 bases: TGCAGCGCCGGACTAGCGGGTCCCAATGAGCAGTTCTTC.

The chain has TRBV29-1 and TRBJ2-7, with D possibly matching TRBD2 (5 bases). Germline V gene data show CDR1 as SQVTM and CDR2 as ANQGSEA. CDR3 length: 11 residues. Between the trimmed V and J ends, which lost 7 bases and 6 bases, there was a span of 13 bases. The CDR3 loop reads CSARRASEQYF. As DNA, the CDR3 is TGCAGCGCCCGGCGGGCTAGCGAGCAGTACTTC.

The table lists this clonotype with a few counts. This rearrangement joins TRBV6-5 to TRBJ1-5; D perhaps matches TRBD1 (6 bases). The CDR3 loop spans 14 amino acids. Germline CDR1 reads MNHEY; CDR2 reads SVGAGI. V shed 2 bases and J shed 4 bases, with 9 bases lying between them. CDR3 protein: CASSYRQGNQPQHF. CDR3 DNA sequence: TGTGCCAGCAGTTACAGGCAGGGGAATCAGCCCCAGCATTTT.

This clonotype was seen only a few times. The genes are TRBV20-1 and TRBJ2-3, with D possibly called TRBD1 or TRBD2 (5 bases each). The CDR3 totals 14 residues. From germline, CDR1 is DFQATT and CDR2 SNEGSKA (reference sequence). Trimming stripped 4 bases from V and 4 bases from J, with 15 bases between. The CDR3 DNA follows: TGCAGTGCTACCGGCTGGGACCCCCCAGATACGCAGTATTTT. Protein: CSATGWDPPDTQYF.

On this clonotype: Being one base from a much bigger clone, this may be a read error. This chain connects TRBV18 to TRBJ1-1; D is possibly TRBD1 (5 bases). CDR1 and CDR2 (germline): KGHSH, LQKENI. The CDR3 has 12 amino acids. Trimming stripped 1 base from V and 6 bases from J, with 6 bases between. The CDR3 coding sequence is TGTGCCAGCTCACCACAGGGGTCTGAAGCTTTCTTT. Residues: CASSPQGSEAFF.

This clonotype was detected a few times. V usage is TRBV5-1 and J usage is TRBJ2-5; tentatively, D is TRBD2 (5 bases). V lost 9 bases and J lost 4, with 16 bases in between. Per germline, CDR1 SGHRS and CDR2 YFSETQ. This CDR3 contains 13 residues. The CDR3 reads CATRHPSGETQYF. The DNA for the CDR3 is TGCGCCACCAGGCACCCCAGCGGAGAGACCCAGTACTTC.

The chain combines TRBV4-2 with TRBJ1-5; TRBD1 agrees at 7 bases. V lost 0 bases, J lost 7 bases, and 6 bases stayed unmatched. This CDR3 spans 15 amino acids. The germline V gene encodes CDR1 LGHNA and CDR2 YNFKEQ. CDR3 bases: TGTGCCAGCAGCCAAGATCGAGGGGGCAGGCAGCCCCAGCATTTT. Protein: CASSQDRGGRQPQHF.

Worth noting for this clonotype: As the CDR3 is not closed by the conserved phenylalanine or tryptophan, this likely results from a read error. This sequence joins TRBV4-1 and TRBJ1-1, with TRBD1 as a possible D gene (5 bases). The CDR3 runs to 17 residues. The V and J ends lost 0 bases and 5 bases respectively, with 19 bases between them. Per the germline V gene, CDR1 is MGHRA and CDR2 is YSYEKL. In DNA form, the CDR3 reads TGCGCCAGCAGCCAAGATGGGCCAGGGCTTGGGAGTACTGAAGCTTTCTCT. Amino acids: CASSQDGPGLGSTEAFS.

The CDR3 region is CASSQVGQGQETQYF. CDR3 coding DNA: TGCGCCAGCAGCCAAGTTGGTCAGGGACAAGAGACCCAGTACTTC. J is TRBJ2-5 and V is TRBV4-3, with TRBD1 as a possible D gene (5 bases). Deletions cut 1 base from V and 2 bases from J, with 11 bases between. The CDR3 sequence is 15 residues long. The V gene's germline CDR1 is LGHNA and CDR2 YSLEER.

The gene calls are TRBV6-1 and TRBJ2-7; weak D call: TRBD1 (5 bases). Germline lookup yields CDR1 MNHNS and CDR2 SASEGT. Trimming took 6 bases from V and 0 from J, leaving 12 bases between them. The CDR3 loop spans 14 amino acids. The chain's CDR3 is CASSDQGSSYEQYF. CDR3 sequence (DNA): TGTGCCAGCAGCGACCAGGGAAGCTCCTACGAGCAGTACTTC.

The chain links TRBV30 to TRBJ1-1, with D perhaps matching TRBD1 (5 bases). Per the germline V gene, CDR1 is GTSNPN and CDR2 is SVGIG (reference sequence). CDR3 length: 17 residues. V lost 0 bases and J lost 0, with 17 bases in between. CDR3: CAWSVRAAGTMNTEAFF. The CDR3 DNA reads TGTGCCTGGAGTGTACGGGCAGCGGGGACCATGAACACTGAAGCTTTCTTT.

This clonotype has just a few counts. The CDR3 reads CASSYVGDHEQYF. CDR3 DNA: TGTGCCAGCAGTTACGTAGGGGACCACGAGCAGTACTTC. V and J are TRBV6-6 and TRBJ2-7; D is perhaps TRBD1 or TRBD2 (5 bases each). The CDR3 is 13 residues long. Germline CDR1 is MNHNY and CDR2 is SVGAGI (reference sequence). V was cut by 2 bases and J by 5 bases, with 10 bases left in between.